These T cell receptor beta chains were read from a single sample in a study of PD-L1 blockade in urothelial cancer. The table came from immunoSEQ multiplex PCR; TCRdb's copy has only in-frame clones and leaves some out. The top ten clones hold approximately 10% of a sample with 40,000 to 60,000 clones, roughly 80% of them seen once. The specimen was PBMCs, collected around atezolizumab (anti-PD-L1) treatment. Source of these receptors: a man between 65 and 85 years old with urothelial cancer. Each CDR3 is given without its conserved first and last residue. The D gene is left open where the match is weak. Rows give clone size only sometimes, using once, few, many, or a class for an expanded clone.

j_gene: TRBJ2-3
v_gene: TRBV30
d_gene: NA
abundance: NA
CDR3aa: AWSAQLSGGSTDTQY

j_gene: TRBJ2-1
v_gene: TRBV6-6
d_gene: NA
abundance: once
CDR3aa: ASSLSGLPNNEQF

j_gene: TRBJ1-2
v_gene: TRBV5-1
d_gene: TRBD1
abundance: NA
CDR3aa: ASSLGRGHSHGYT

j_gene: TRBJ2-3
v_gene: TRBV5-1
d_gene: NA
abundance: NA
CDR3aa: ASSLVGAGTDTQY

j_gene: TRBJ1-5
v_gene: TRBV9
d_gene: NA
abundance: NA
CDR3aa: ASSVDAGEQPQH

j_gene: TRBJ1-2
v_gene: TRBV11-2
d_gene: TRBD1
abundance: NA
CDR3aa: ASSLRTGGAYGYT

j_gene: TRBJ2-5
v_gene: TRBV30
d_gene: TRBD2
abundance: NA
CDR3aa: AWSTGTIQETQY

j_gene: TRBJ2-4
v_gene: TRBV28
d_gene: TRBD2
abundance: NA
CDR3aa: ASSFEGEGAKNIQY

j_gene: TRBJ2-1
v_gene: TRBV6-1
d_gene: NA
abundance: NA
CDR3aa: ASSEEGERSYNEQF

j_gene: TRBJ2-7
v_gene: TRBV5-1
d_gene: TRBD1
abundance: NA
CDR3aa: ASKSARGLREQY

j_gene: TRBJ2-2
v_gene: TRBV11-1
d_gene: TRBD2
abundance: once
CDR3aa: ASSPVPGLAPNTGELF

j_gene: TRBJ2-5
v_gene: TRBV11-2
d_gene: TRBD1
abundance: few
CDR3aa: ASSSWTGAETQY

j_gene: TRBJ1-1
v_gene: TRBV15
d_gene: NA
abundance: NA
CDR3aa: ATSRDLMGEGGTEAF

j_gene: TRBJ2-1
v_gene: TRBV7-2
d_gene: TRBD2
abundance: few
CDR3aa: ASSSVLAAPGNEQF